What follows are 17 T cell receptor beta chains derived from one specimen sequenced in a study of cytomegalovirus exposure and HLA in healthy donors. The PCR was carried out with 60 Vbeta primers and 13 Jbeta primers. Measured with immunoSEQ multiplex PCR; TCRdb has only the in-frame clones, and not every one. Here the sample spans 90,000 to 120,000 clones, 70% to 85% being singletons. The source material was PBMCs. Receptor source: a woman aged 18 to 35 in good health and CMV-seropositive.

The V and J genes are TRBV19 and TRBJ1-5; 9 nucleotides align to TRBD1. Germline-derived CDR1 and CDR2 are LNHDA and SQIVND (reference sequence). The CDR3 spans 16 residues. V lost 5 bases, J lost 6 bases, and 11 bases stayed unmatched. This chain's CDR3 is CASSGSGQGLGQPQHF. The CDR3 DNA follows: TGTGCCAGTAGTGGGTCCGGACAGGGGCTCGGTCAGCCCCAGCATTTT.

J is TRBJ2-3 and V is TRBV9; a weak D match, TRBD2 (7 bases). The CDR3 is 11 residues long. Trimming took 3 bases from V and 14 from J, leaving 13 bases between them. Germline CDR1 and CDR2: SGDLS and YYNGEE. For the CDR3, the DNA is TGTGCCAGCAGCGCCGCGGGGGCTCTGTATTTT. It is translated as CASSAAGALYF.

The rearrangement links TRBV5-6 to TRBJ1-3; no firm D call. This CDR3 is built from 17 residues. The germline gives CDR1 SGHDT, CDR2 YYEEEE. With 1 base removed from V and 0 bases from J, the gap between germline ends came to 14 bases. The CDR3 reads CASSLMSTEHSGNTIYF. The CDR3 nucleotides read TGTGCCAGCAGCTTGATGAGTACAGAGCACTCTGGAAACACCATATATTTT.

V is TRBV11-2 and J is TRBJ1-5; maybe TRBD1 (5 bases). Germline CDR1 is SGHAT and CDR2 is FQNNGV. V was shortened by 2 bases and J by 5 bases, with 7 bases between the two germline ends. The CDR3 loop spans 13 amino acids. The CDR3 is CASSLWGDQPQHF. CDR3 bases: TGTGCCAGCAGCTTATGGGGCGATCAGCCCCAGCATTTT.

The chain couples TRBV5-1 to TRBJ1-1; the match to TRBD1 covers 8 bases. V was clipped by 2 bases and J by 2 bases; unmatched bases: 5. The CDR3 sequence is 15 residues long. CDR1 and CDR2 from the germline V gene are SGHRS and YFSETQ. The CDR3 bases are TGCGCCAGCAGCTTTCATGGACAGGGAAACACTGAAGCTTTCTTT. Translating it yields CASSFHGQGNTEAFF.

The chain employs TRBV7-2 and TRBJ2-1; 15 bases are a match to TRBD2. The CDR3 consists of 17 residues. J gave up 10 bases and V 4 bases, and 11 bases lay outside the gene matches. The germline gives CDR1 SGHTA, CDR2 FQGNSA. CDR3 nucleotides: TGTGCCAGCAGCTCACGCCTGGGACTAGCGGGAGGTGCGGAGCAGTTCTTC. It specifies CASSSRLGLAGGAEQFF.

This clone was found a few times. This sequence joins TRBV5-5 and TRBJ1-2; 7 bases align to TRBD1. Per germline, CDR1 SGHKS and CDR2 YYEKEE (reference sequence). This CDR3 region has 15 residues. The V and J ends lost 4 bases and 7 bases, in that order; junction bases with no gene match: 13. The CDR3 region is CASSPNGQGVSGYTF. Here the CDR3 DNA reads TGTGCCAGCAGCCCTAACGGGCAGGGGGTTAGTGGCTACACCTTC. Full variable domain (rest looked up from reference TRBV5-5 and TRBJ1-2): DAGVTQSPTHLIKTRGQQVTLRCSPISGHKSVSWYQQVLGQGPQFIFQYYEKEERGRGNFPDRFSARQFPNYSSELNVNALLLGDSALYLCASSPNGQGVSGYTFGSGTRLTVV.

About this clone: At one end, the junction sequence differs from germline, possibly due to a read error. The chain has TRBV30 and TRBJ2-7, with 10 bases aligning to TRBD1. Germline V gives CDR1 GTSNPN, CDR2 SVGIG (reference sequence). There are 14 residues in the CDR3. CDR3 in amino acids: CAWGVGTGAYEQYF. The CDR3 bases are TGTGCCTGGGGTGTCGGGACAGGGGCCTACGAGCAGTACTTC.

The J gene is TRBJ1-1, the V gene TRBV9; D is perhaps TRBD1 (5 bases). The V end lost 3 bases, the J end lost 0 bases, and 12 bases lay between the germline ends. The CDR3 is 15 residues long. Germline CDR1 SGDLS, CDR2 YYNGEE. CDR3 protein: CASSGRQTMNTEAFF. The DNA for the CDR3 is TGTGCCAGCAGCGGACGACAGACCATGAACACTGAAGCTTTCTTT.

This chain joins TRBV19 and TRBJ2-7; TRBD2 agrees at 7 bases. The CDR3 spans 15 residues. V trimming: 1 base; J trimming: 2 bases; junction bases outside the gene matches: 5. Germline assignment: CDR1 LNHDA and CDR2 SQIVND (reference sequence). CDR3 residues: CASSIGASGAYEQYF. The CDR3, as DNA: TGTGCCAGTAGTATAGGGGCTAGCGGAGCCTACGAGCAGTACTTC.

V usage is TRBV9 and J usage is TRBJ2-1; no definite D call. Trimming pared 8 bases from V and 5 bases from J, leaving 17 bases between. CDR1 and CDR2 (germline): SGDLS, YYNGEE. This CDR3 spans 14 amino acids. CDR3 nucleotide sequence: TGTGCCAGTACGATTGGAGCGATCGACAATGAGCAGTTCTTC. Its translation is CASTIGAIDNEQFF.

The gene calls are TRBV28 and TRBJ2-7; TRBD1 matches at 11 bases. The CDR3 has 18 residues. From germline, CDR1 is MDHEN and CDR2 SYDVKM. V lost 4 bases to trimming and J lost 2 bases; unmatched junction nucleotides: 13. CDR3 loop: CASSSYTEGQGGTYEQYF. The DNA of the CDR3 is TGTGCCAGCAGTTCCTATACCGAGGGACAGGGGGGAACCTACGAGCAGTACTTC.

This clone was counted between two and nine times. V gene TRBV12-5 combines with J gene TRBJ2-1, with 10 nucleotides matching TRBD2. CDR3 length: 20 amino acids. V gave up 0 bases and J gave up 4 bases; unmatched junction bases: 15. From germline, CDR1 is LGHNT and CDR2 FRNRAP. CDR3 sequence reads: CASGLVRKSRTSGQYNEQFF. Written as DNA, the CDR3 is TGTGCTAGTGGTTTGGTACGTAAGAGTCGGACTAGCGGCCAATACAATGAGCAGTTCTTC.

The rearrangement joins TRBV28 to TRBJ1-1, with a tentative D call TRBD1 (6 bases). The germline CDR1 and CDR2 sequences are MDHEN and SYDVKM. This CDR3 comprises 13 residues. Trimming took off 3 bases at V and 8 bases at J, with 13 bases between the two ends. The CDR3 nucleotides read TGTGCCAGCAGTTTGGGCCAGGGGCCGGAAGCTTTCTTT. Amino acid sequence: CASSLGQGPEAFF.

A word on this clone: This is likely a read error, given that the CDR3 carries no conserved phenylalanine or tryptophan at its end. The V gene is TRBV30, the J gene TRBJ2-6; the D is unclear. The CDR3 consists of 14 residues. CDR1 is GTSNPN and CDR2 is SVGIG in the germline V gene (reference sequence). V was pared by 1 base and J by 0 bases, with 4 bases between. CDR3 sequence (DNA): TGTGCCTGGAGTGAGAGCTCTGGGGCCAACGTCCTGACTGTC. This codes for CAWSESSGANVLTV.

This chain connects TRBV6-1 to TRBJ1-6; 7 bases fit TRBD1. Per germline, CDR1 MNHNS and CDR2 SASEGT. The CDR3 spans 15 residues. Germline trimming cut 3 bases from V and 6 bases from J; bases unmatched to any gene: 5. In nucleotides, the CDR3 is TGTGCCAGCAGTGACTTCGGGACAGCTAATTCACCCCTCCACTTT. Translating it yields CASSDFGTANSPLHF.

The chain links TRBV2 to TRBJ1-4; D is uncertain. The CDR3 loop spans 13 amino acids. V lost 6 bases and J lost 5, with 10 bases in between. The germline gives CDR1 SNHLY, CDR2 FYNNEI. CDR3 in amino acids: CASSRENNEKLFF. The CDR3 DNA sequence: TGTGCCAGCAGCCGGGAGAACAATGAAAAACTGTTTTTT.